This TCR beta chain was captured in a study of cytomegalovirus exposure and HLA in healthy donors. 60 Vbeta and 13 Jbeta primers were used in PCR. Only in-frame clones appear in the TCRdb table, and some are missing; sequencing was by immunoSEQ multiplex PCR. The sample gives about 98,000 clones, about 70% of which show up once; about 1.3% is in the top ten. The CDR3 sequence is 16 residues long. Trimming cost V 0 bases and J 4 bases, with 12 bases left between them. Germline loops: CDR1 MNHEY, CDR2 SVGAGI. This receptor was taken from a female donor in good health and CMV-seronegative. The sequenced material came from PBMCs. The chain is built from TRBV6-5 and TRBJ2-2; maybe TRBD2 (5 bases). The CDR3 loop is CASSYSRLQLTGELFF. DNA for the CDR3: TGTGCCAGCAGTTACTCCCGACTACAACTCACCGGGGAGCTGTTTTTT.